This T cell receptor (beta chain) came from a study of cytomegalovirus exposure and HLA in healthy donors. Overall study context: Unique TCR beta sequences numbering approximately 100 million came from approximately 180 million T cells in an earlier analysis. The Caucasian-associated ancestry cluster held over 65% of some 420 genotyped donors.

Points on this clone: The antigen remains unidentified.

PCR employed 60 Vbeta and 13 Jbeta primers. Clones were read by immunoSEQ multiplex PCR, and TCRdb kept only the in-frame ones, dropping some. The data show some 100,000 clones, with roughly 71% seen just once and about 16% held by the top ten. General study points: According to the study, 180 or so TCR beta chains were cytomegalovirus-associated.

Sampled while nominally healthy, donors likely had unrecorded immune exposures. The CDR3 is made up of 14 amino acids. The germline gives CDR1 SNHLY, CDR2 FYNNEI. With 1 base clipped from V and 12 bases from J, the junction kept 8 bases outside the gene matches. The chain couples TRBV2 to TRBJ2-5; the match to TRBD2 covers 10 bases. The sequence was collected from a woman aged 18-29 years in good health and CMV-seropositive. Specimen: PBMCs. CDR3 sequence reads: CASSEVSGRSLEYF. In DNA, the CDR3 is TGTGCCAGCAGTGAAGTTAGCGGGAGGAGCCTCGAGTACTTC.